This entry describes one TCR beta chain. Its target is not known. The CDR3 loop spans 14 amino acids. Looked up from germline, CDR1 is DFQATT and CDR2 is SNEGSKA (reference sequence). The V and J ends lost 4 bases and 3 bases, in that order; junction bases with no gene match: 7. The source of the sample is a study of T cell repertoires in cytomegalovirus infection. The wider study: CMV infection and matching HLA type were both indicated by public TCR beta signatures.

Regarding the study as a whole: It was HLA-C-restricted CMV-specific TCR beta clonotypes that dominated the response ex vivo.

Each CDR3 protein is one row after TCRdb ran MiXCR on the reads. Among about 700,000 distinct CDR3 sequences listed, 30% to 35% were seen once. The TCR sequence derives from a human donor in good health (CMV status not recorded). Some clones in this sample may be carry-over from other donors' samples. Source: cultured PBMCs, taken from culture after CMV antigen stimulation. The rearrangement uses TRBV20-1 and TRBJ2-7; TRBD1 matches 9 bases. CDR3 sequence (DNA): TGCAGTGCTATCCGGGACAGGGAGGACTACGAGCAGTACTTC. Translated: CSAIRDREDYEQYF.